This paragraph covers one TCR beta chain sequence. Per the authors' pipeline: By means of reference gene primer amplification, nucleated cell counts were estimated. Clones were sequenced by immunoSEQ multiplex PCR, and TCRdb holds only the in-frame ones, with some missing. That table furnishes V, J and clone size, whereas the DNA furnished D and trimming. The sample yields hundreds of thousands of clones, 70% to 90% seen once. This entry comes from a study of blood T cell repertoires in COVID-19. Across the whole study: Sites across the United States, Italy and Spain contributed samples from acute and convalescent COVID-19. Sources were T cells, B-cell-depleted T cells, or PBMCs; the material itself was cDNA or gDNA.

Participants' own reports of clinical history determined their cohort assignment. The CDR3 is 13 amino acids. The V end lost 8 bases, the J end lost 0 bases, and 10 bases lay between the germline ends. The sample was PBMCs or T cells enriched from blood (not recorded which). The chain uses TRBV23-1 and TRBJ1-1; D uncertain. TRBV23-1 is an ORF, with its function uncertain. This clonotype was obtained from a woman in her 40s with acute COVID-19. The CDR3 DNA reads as TGCGCCAGCTTCCGGGGTTTGAACACTGAAGCTTTCTTT. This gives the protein CASFRGLNTEAFF.